The rows below give T cell receptor beta chains drawn from one sample of a study of OX40 agonist ivuxolimab in advanced cancers. Repertoires were generated with immunoSEQ multiplex PCR, while TCRdb's copy carries only in-frame clones and drops some. Seen here are 13,000 or so clones, approximately 80% observed once, and the top ten hold approximately 35%. Here the sequenced sample was CD4+ or CD8+ T cells sorted from blood, taken in a trial of the OX40 agonist ivuxolimab. The origin of the receptors is an adult with an advanced solid tumor such as melanoma, head and neck, liver or kidney cancer. The CDR3 runs from the conserved cysteine through the conserved F or W. The D gene is left open where the match is weak. Only some rows state a clone size, as once, few, many or a class for expanded clones.

v_gene: TRBV9; abundance: .; d_gene: TRBD2; j_gene: TRBJ2-1; CDR3nt: TGTGCCAGCAGCGATAGCGGGTGCGGGTTCTTC; CDR3aa: CASSDSGCGFF
v_gene: TRBV5-6; abundance: .; d_gene: .; j_gene: TRBJ2-3; CDR3nt: TGTGCCAGCAGCTTGGGTAGCGCCGATACGCAGTATTTT; CDR3aa: CASSLGSADTQYF
v_gene: TRBV21-1; abundance: few; d_gene: .; j_gene: TRBJ2-7; CDR3nt: TGTGCCAGCAGCTCAAAGATTGGAGACACACGTACCTACGAGCAGTACTTC; CDR3aa: CASSSKIGDTRTYEQYF
v_gene: TRBV14; abundance: .; d_gene: .; j_gene: TRBJ2-3; CDR3nt: TGTGCCAGCAGCCAATTTAGGGTTAAAGATACGCAGTATTTT; CDR3aa: CASSQFRVKDTQYF
v_gene: TRBV9; abundance: .; d_gene: .; j_gene: TRBJ1-1; CDR3nt: TGTGCCAGCAGCGTAGGGCGTACGGAAAACACTGAAGCTTTCTTT; CDR3aa: CASSVGRTENTEAFF
v_gene: TRBV2; abundance: .; d_gene: .; j_gene: TRBJ2-5; CDR3nt: TGTGCCAGCAGTGAATCCGAAGGGGCTGAGACCCAGTACTTC; CDR3aa: CASSESEGAETQYF
v_gene: TRBV2; abundance: .; d_gene: .; j_gene: TRBJ2-4; CDR3nt: TGTGCCAGCAGCACATCCGGGTCTCGGCACATTCAGTACTTC; CDR3aa: CASSTSGSRHIQYF
v_gene: TRBV11-1; abundance: .; d_gene: .; j_gene: TRBJ2-5; CDR3nt: TGTGCCAGCAGCTTAGCGTTAGGTATTGAGGACCAGTACTTC; CDR3aa: CASSLALGIEDQYF
v_gene: TRBV11-2; abundance: .; d_gene: TRBD2; j_gene: TRBJ2-7; CDR3nt: TGTGCCAGCAGCTTAGGGATAGCGGGAGGAACCGAGCAGTACTTC; CDR3aa: CASSLGIAGGTEQYF
v_gene: TRBV27; abundance: .; d_gene: .; j_gene: TRBJ1-1; CDR3nt: TGTGCCAGCAGTGCCGTAGGGGGACTCCCGAACACTGAAGCTTTCTTT; CDR3aa: CASSAVGGLPNTEAFF
v_gene: TRBV19; abundance: .; d_gene: .; j_gene: TRBJ2-3; CDR3nt: TGTGCCAGTAGTCCAGGGGGGACTGACACAGATACGCAGTATTTT; CDR3aa: CASSPGGTDTDTQYF
v_gene: TRBV6-4; abundance: .; d_gene: TRBD1; j_gene: TRBJ2-7; CDR3nt: TGTGCCAGCAGTGAGACAGGGTATGACGAGCAGTACTTC; CDR3aa: CASSETGYDEQYF
v_gene: TRBV6-6; abundance: .; d_gene: TRBD2; j_gene: TRBJ2-7; CDR3nt: TGTGCCAGCGCGGAGAGGACTAGCGGATACGAGCAGTACTTC; CDR3aa: CASAERTSGYEQYF